A selection of T cell receptor beta chains follows, all from one sample in a study of neoadjuvant anti-PD-1 for oral cavity cancer. Data came from immunoSEQ multiplex PCR; TCRdb stores just in-frame clones and leaves some out. This table holds roughly 9,000 clones, over 60% found once. The material sequenced was PBMCs, taken after nivolumab (anti-PD-1) treatment. The origin of the receptors is a person between 40 and 85 years old with oral cavity squamous cell carcinoma. CDR3s include the opening cysteine and the closing phenylalanine or tryptophan. The order of the fields is clone size, D gene, J gene, V gene, CDR3 DNA, CDR3 protein. A D gene is named only where the DNA matches it firmly. Rows give clone size only sometimes, using once, few, many, or a class for an expanded clone.

>-|TRBD1|TRBJ2-2|TRBV6-5
TGTGCCAGCAGTTACTCGGACAGGACGAACACCGGGGAGCTGTTTTTT
CASSYSDRTNTGELFF
>-|TRBD1|TRBJ2-1|TRBV5-1
TGCGCCAGCAGCAAGACAGGGGAACCCTACAATGAGCAGTTCTTC
CASSKTGEPYNEQFF
>-|-|TRBJ2-7|TRBV19
TGTGCCAGTAGTGCGGAGGGGGCTTACTACGAGCAGTACTTC
CASSAEGAYYEQYF
>once|-|TRBJ1-1|TRBV6-5
TGTGCCAGCAGGCCGGTTGCCCAGAACACTGAAGCTTTCTTT
CASRPVAQNTEAFF
>-|TRBD2|TRBJ2-3|TRBV6-1
TGTGCCAGCAGTGAGGGTGTGGCGGGGGGGCTAAAACGGACAGATACGCAGTATTTT
CASSEGVAGGLKRTDTQYF
>-|-|TRBJ2-1|TRBV12-2
TGTGCAAGTCGCTTGTGGGGCCCCTACAATGAGCAGTTCTTC
CASRLWGPYNEQFF
>-|-|TRBJ1-5|TRBV7-9
TGTGCCAGCAGCGCCGGAGGGAATCAGCCCCAGCATTTT
CASSAGGNQPQHF
>-|-|TRBJ2-5|TRBV5-1
TGCGCCAGCAGCTTGGTCCTTCAGGAGACCCAGTACTTC
CASSLVLQETQYF
>once|-|TRBJ2-5|TRBV7-6
TGTGCCAGCAGCTTAGGGGACCGCCGAGAAGAGACCCAGTACTTC
CASSLGDRREETQYF
>-|TRBD1|TRBJ1-5|TRBV27
TGTGCCAGCAGTACCAGAAACCCTGTGGACAGGGGGAATCAGCCCCAGCATTTT
CASSTRNPVDRGNQPQHF
>-|TRBD2|TRBJ2-3|TRBV9
TGTGCCAGCAGCGTAGCGCGGGGGGACACAGATACGCAGTATTTT
CASSVARGDTDTQYF
>few|TRBD2|TRBJ2-3|TRBV28
TGTGCCAGCAGGAGCTCCTCCGGGACTAGCGGGAGGGATACGCAGTATTTT
CASRSSSGTSGRDTQYF